The next 3 T cell receptor beta chains were all read from a single sample in a study of response to subunit inactivated influenza vaccine. One entry per CDR3 protein results from TCRdb running MiXCR on the RT-PCR reads. There are about 700,000 distinct CDR3 sequences in the sample; around 14% occur only once, and 6.5% to 8.5% lies in the top ten. Sequenced material: PBMCs from blood, taken 14 days before vaccination. The receptor source for this set is a man aged 45-65 years who received an inactivated influenza vaccine.

This clonotype occurred many times. The V call is TRBV12-3 or TRBV12-4, the J call TRBJ2-2, with D possibly being TRBD1 (5 bases). This CDR3 is 16 amino acids long. The V and J ends lost 5 bases and 1 base respectively, with 14 bases between them. The CDR3 nucleotides read TGTGCCAGCAGTCCGTCGACAGAGGTGAACACCGGGGAGCTGTTTTTT. Its protein is CASSPSTEVNTGELFF.

The chain is built from TRBV5-6 and TRBJ1-5; tentatively, D is TRBD1 (5 bases). V was clipped by 4 bases and J by 6 bases, with 17 bases between them. The CDR3 has 15 residues. CDR1 SGHDT and CDR2 YYEEEE come from the germline V gene. The DNA of the CDR3 is TGTGCCAGCAGCACGGGGGGGTTCGGCGGTCAGCCCCAGCATTTT. It codes for CASSTGGFGGQPQHF. Based on the CDR3 plus reference TRBV5-6 and TRBJ1-5, the full variable domain is DAGVTQSPTHLIKTRGQQVTLRCSPKSGHDTVSWYQQALGQGPQFIFQYYEEEERQRGNFPDRFSGHQFPNYSSELNVNALLLGDSALYLCASSTGGFGGQPQHFGDGTRLSIL.

There are a few counts of this clonotype. Here the CDR3 reads CASSQPYRGPGTGELFF. For the CDR3, the DNA is TGCGCCAGCAGCCAACCTTACAGGGGGCCGGGCACCGGGGAGCTGTTTTTT. V gene TRBV4-3 combines with J gene TRBJ2-2; 9 nucleotides agree with TRBD1. CDR1 is LGHNA and CDR2 is YSLEER in the germline V gene. Trimming cost V 2 bases and J 4 bases; bases outside gene matches: 8. The CDR3 is 17 amino acids.